This TCR beta chain derives from a study of T cells in localized non-small cell lung cancer. Worth noting for this clone: The target antigen is unknown.

Study conclusions and caveats: Paired adjacent lung recovered a median approximately 57 of the top 100 tumor clones. Prolonged overall survival went with higher T cell density in the blood.

The data were produced by immunoSEQ multiplex PCR, yet TCRdb's version contains in-frame clones alone and is incomplete. The sample carries nearly 35,000 clones, around 90% recorded once. The CDR3 sequence is 14 residues long. Germline V gene sequence: CDR1 SGHDT, CDR2 YYEEEE. Trimming cost V 2 bases and J 8 bases, with 13 bases left between them. J is TRBJ1-4 and V is TRBV5-6; no reliable D call. The TCR comes from a female donor of 60 years or more with stage II lung adenocarcinoma. The material was peripheral blood mononuclear cells, obtained before any cancer treatment. As DNA, the CDR3 is TGTGCCAGCAGCTTTGGCTCCCACCGGGAAAAACTGTTTTTT. Translation: CASSFGSHREKLFF. The entire variable domain, with the rest obtained from reference TRBV5-6 and TRBJ1-4, is as follows: DAGVTQSPTHLIKTRGQQVTLRCSPKSGHDTVSWYQQALGQGPQFIFQYYEEEERQRGNFPDRFSGHQFPNYSSELNVNALLLGDSALYLCASSFGSHREKLFFGSGTQLSVL.